This entry lists 18 T cell receptor beta chains sequenced from one sample in a study of lymphopenia after photon versus proton radiotherapy. Profiling relied on immunoSEQ multiplex PCR, and the TCRdb table lists in-frame clones only, not all of them. The top ten clones hold under 0.8% of a sample with around 29,000 clones, about 93% of them seen once. The sample consisted of peripheral blood, taken from a patient treated with photon-based radiotherapy. All receptors derive from a woman aged 45-59 years with cholangiocarcinoma.

This clone was observed once. The chain employs TRBV30 and TRBJ2-1; D uncertain. V lost 5 bases to trimming and J lost 13 bases, with 15 bases between them. This CDR3 contains 11 residues. Germline CDR1 GTSNPN, CDR2 SVGIG (reference sequence). This chain's CDR3 is CAWARPHNQFF. The CDR3 DNA is TGTGCCTGGGCCCGCCCCCACAATCAGTTCTTC. The full variable domain, with the rest looked up from reference TRBV30 and TRBJ2-1, is SQTIHQWPATLVQPVGSPLSLECTVEGTSNPNLYWYRQAAGRGLQLLFYSVGIGQISSEVPQNLSASRPQDRQFILSSKKLLLSDSGFYLCAWARPHNQFFGPGTRLTVL.

The chain joins TRBV29-1 to TRBJ2-1; D gene uncertain. V dropped 4 bases and J dropped 7 bases, with 14 bases sitting between them. The CDR3 runs to 13 residues. Germline-derived CDR1 and CDR2 are SQVTM and ANQGSEA. The CDR3 DNA reads TGCAGCGTTGGGACGAGGCTGAGGAATGAGCAGTTCTTC. This gives the protein CSVGTRLRNEQFF.

The rearrangement joins TRBV30 to TRBJ2-3, with D possibly called TRBD1 or TRBD2 (5 bases each). Looked up from germline, CDR1 is GTSNPN and CDR2 is SVGIG (reference sequence). V was clipped by 0 bases and J by 4 bases, with 11 bases between them. CDR3 length: 14 residues. CDR3 loop: CAWSVLGDADTQYF. The CDR3 nucleotides are TGTGCCTGGAGTGTTTTAGGGGACGCAGATACGCAGTATTTT. Variable domain in full (rest from reference TRBV30 and TRBJ2-3): SQTIHQWPATLVQPVGSPLSLECTVEGTSNPNLYWYRQAAGRGLQLLFYSVGIGQISSEVPQNLSASRPQDRQFILSSKKLLLSDSGFYLCAWSVLGDADTQYFGPGTRLTVL.

The chain employs TRBV6-1 and TRBJ1-2; the D is unclear. Trimming pared 0 bases from V and 4 bases from J, leaving 9 bases between. The V gene's germline CDR1 is MNHNS and CDR2 SASEGT. The CDR3 has 14 amino acids. The CDR3 DNA is TGTGCCAGCAGTGAAGCCGCGGGAGGCTATGGCTACACCTTC. It is translated as CASSEAAGGYGYTF.

Only one count was recorded for this clone. CDR3: CASSPGAGSGNTIYF. In DNA form, the CDR3 reads TGTGCCAGCTCACCAGGGGCAGGCTCTGGAAACACCATATATTTT. The gene calls are TRBV18 and TRBJ1-3; the D gene is possibly TRBD1 (5 bases). CDR1 and CDR2 (germline): KGHSH, LQKENI. Deletions cut 2 bases from V and 0 bases from J, with 8 bases between. CDR3 length: 15 amino acids.

This chain joins TRBV6-5 and TRBJ2-3, with D unclear. Trimming left V 5 bases short and J 5 bases short, with 14 bases between. The CDR3 loop spans 14 amino acids. CDR1 and CDR2 from the germline V gene are MNHEY and SVGAGI. CDR3: CASSPRARRDTQYF. The CDR3 bases are TGTGCCAGCAGTCCCCGCGCTAGACGAGATACGCAGTATTTT.

The gene calls are TRBV7-2 and TRBJ1-6, with 7 positions matching TRBD1. V shed 1 base, J shed 9 bases, and the junction held 9 bases outside the gene matches. CDR3 length: 16 residues. CDR1 is SGHTA and CDR2 is FQGNSA in the germline V gene. In DNA form, the CDR3 reads TGTGCCAGCAGCTTAGGGGCAGGGGGAATCGGTTCACCCCTCCACTTT. As protein: CASSLGAGGIGSPLHF.

The chain has TRBV19 and TRBJ2-7; perhaps TRBD1 as D (6 bases). V gave up 5 bases and J gave up 3 bases, with 14 bases separating them. Germline V gene sequence: CDR1 LNHDA, CDR2 SQIVND (reference sequence). There are 14 residues in the CDR3. As DNA, the CDR3 is TGTGCCAGTAGTTCCCGACAGGACGACTACGAGCAGTACTTC. Protein sequence: CASSSRQDDYEQYF.

This clone has just one count. V gene TRBV5-4 combines with J gene TRBJ2-1; the D gene could be TRBD1 or TRBD2 (5 bases each). Germline V CDR1 and CDR2: SGHNT, YYREEE (reference sequence). The germline V and J ends were trimmed by 0 bases and 5 bases, with 18 bases remaining between them. This CDR3 is built from 17 residues. DNA for the CDR3: TGTGCCAGCAGCTTGGATCCAGGGAGTCCCCGAGACAATGAGCAGTTCTTC. It translates to CASSLDPGSPRDNEQFF.

The genes are TRBV18 and TRBJ1-1; D is perhaps TRBD1 (6 bases). The CDR3 extends over 12 amino acids. The V end was cut by 2 bases, the J end by 11 bases, with 12 bases between. Looked up from germline, CDR1 is KGHSH and CDR2 is LQKENI. The CDR3 protein is CASSPYGGEAFF. In DNA form, the CDR3 reads TGTGCCAGCTCACCATATGGGGGCGAGGCTTTCTTT.

This chain's CDR3 is CASSDRTGYGYTF. The CDR3 DNA sequence: TGCGCCAGCAGCGATAGGACAGGCTATGGCTACACCTTC. This chain links TRBV5-1 with TRBJ1-2; 7 bases line up with TRBD1. V shed 4 bases and J 4 bases; nucleotides not matched to a gene: 4. The CDR3 totals 13 residues. Germline CDR1 SGHRS, CDR2 YFSETQ. Using reference TRBV5-1 and TRBJ1-2 for the parts outside the CDR3, the full variable domain is KAGVTQTPRYLIKTRGQQVTLSCSPISGHRSVSWYQQTPGQGLQFLFEYFSETQRNKGNFPGRFSGRQFSNSRSEMNVSTLELGDSALYLCASSDRTGYGYTFGSGTRLTVV.

The J gene is TRBJ2-1, the V gene TRBV25-1, with 9 bases aligning to TRBD1. With V trimmed by 1 base and J by 4 bases, 5 bases remained unmatched. The CDR3 covers 16 residues. Germline CDR1 MGHDK, CDR2 SYGVNS. CDR3 region: CASSEWGDRAYNEQFF. The CDR3, as DNA: TGTGCCAGCAGTGAATGGGGGGACAGGGCGTACAATGAGCAGTTCTTC. Using reference TRBV25-1 and TRBJ2-1 for the parts outside the CDR3, the full variable domain is EADIYQTPRYLVIGTGKKITLECSQTMGHDKMYWYQQDPGMELHLIHYSYGVNSTEKGDLSSESTVSRIRTEHFPLTLESARPSHTSQYLCASSEWGDRAYNEQFFGPGTRLTVL.

This rearrangement joins TRBV29-1 to TRBJ2-4; D may be TRBD2 (6 bases). Between the trimmed V and J ends, which lost 5 bases and 10 bases, there was a span of 15 bases. In germline, CDR1 is SQVTM, CDR2 ANQGSEA. The CDR3 is 12 amino acids. The CDR3 spells CSVRSEEGIQYF. For the CDR3, the DNA is TGCAGCGTTCGGTCCGAGGAGGGAATTCAGTACTTC. The whole variable domain, remainder taken from reference TRBV29-1 and TRBJ2-4, is SAVISQKPSRDICQRGTSLTIQCQVDSQVTMMFWYRQQPGQSLTLIATANQGSEATYESGFVIDKFPISRPNLTFSTLTVSNMSPEDSSIYLCSVRSEEGIQYFGAGTRLSVL.

This chain links TRBV7-2 with TRBJ1-5; D is perhaps TRBD1 (6 bases). The germline CDR1 and CDR2 sequences are SGHTA and FQGNSA. The CDR3 loop spans 16 amino acids. With 5 bases removed from V and 3 bases from J, the gap between germline ends came to 17 bases. In nucleotides, the CDR3 is TGTGCCAGCAGCGACCCGAGGAGGGGGTTCAATCAGCCCCAGCATTTT. Its translation: CASSDPRRGFNQPQHF.

This chain links TRBV2 with TRBJ1-6; possibly TRBD1 for D (5 bases). In germline, CDR1 is SNHLY, CDR2 FYNNEI. The length of the CDR3 is 14 residues. V was clipped by 7 bases and J by 9 bases, with 16 bases between them. The CDR3 coding sequence is TGTGCCAGCATCGGGACTACAAGGCTTTCACCCCTCCACTTT. Its translation: CASIGTTRLSPLHF.

The J gene is TRBJ1-6, the V gene TRBV14; a weak D match, TRBD1 (6 bases). Germline V lookup: CDR1 SGHDN, CDR2 FVKESK. The CDR3 extends over 14 amino acids. Trimming took 1 base from V and 8 from J, leaving 9 bases between them. The CDR3 nucleotides are TGTGCCAGCAGCCAAGGTAGGGGGGATTCACCCCTCCACTTT. This sequence encodes CASSQGRGDSPLHF. Drawing the rest from reference TRBV14 and TRBJ1-6, the complete variable domain is EAGVTQFPSHSVIEKGQTVTLRCDPISGHDNLYWYRRVMGKEIKFLLHFVKESKQDESGMPNNRFLAERTGGTYSTLKVQPAELEDSGVYFCASSQGRGDSPLHFGNGTRLTVT.

The CDR3 DNA sequence: TGTGCCAGCAGCGTTCAATGGGGGCGGGACCTCTCTGGGGCCAACGTCCTGACTTTC. Residues: CASSVQWGRDLSGANVLTF. The chain employs TRBV9 and TRBJ2-6, with D perhaps TRBD1 or TRBD2 (6 bases each). The CDR3 covers 19 residues. Germline V gene sequence: CDR1 SGDLS, CDR2 YYNGEE. Trimming removed 2 bases at V and 0 bases at J, with 18 bases between.

The rearrangement links TRBV12-5 to TRBJ2-1; no clear D. This CDR3 has 14 residues. CDR1 is LGHNT, CDR2 FRNRAP, per germline. Trimming removed 0 bases at V and 4 bases at J, with 7 bases between. As DNA, the CDR3 is TGTGCTAGTGGTTTGGTAGGGCATTACAATGAGCAGTTCTTC. Protein sequence: CASGLVGHYNEQFF. Together with reference TRBV12-5 and TRBJ2-1, the CDR3 gives the full variable domain: DARVTQTPRHKVTEMGQEVTMRCQPILGHNTVFWYRQTMMQGLELLAYFRNRAPLDDSGMPKDRFSAEMPDATLATLKIQPSEPRDSAVYFCASGLVGHYNEQFFGPGTRLTVL.